This T cell receptor (beta chain) was captured by sequencing in a study of monozygotic twins with inflammatory bowel disease. Notes on the study in general: Possibly reflecting limited power, no difference in repertoire similarity was found between concordant and discordant twins.

The CDR3 loop spans 16 amino acids. Every TCR library consumed roughly 4,000 ng of total RNA. Eight reactions per sample, run separately, yielded cDNA. TCRalpha and TCRbeta cDNA went through two nested PCRs of roughly 15 and 9 cycles. TCRdb reanalyzed the 5' RACE reads and collapses them to one entry per CDR3 protein, without DNA. Its clone listing holds 300,000 to 400,000 distinct CDR3 sequences. Regarding this clonotype: Its antigen is not identified.

This TCR derives from a human donor with ulcerative colitis or Crohn's disease, or a healthy co-twin of an affected twin (not recorded which). Sample: blood. The chain joins TRBV12-3 or TRBV12-4 to TRBJ1-1. The CDR3 region is CASRPSFIRGGTEAFF.